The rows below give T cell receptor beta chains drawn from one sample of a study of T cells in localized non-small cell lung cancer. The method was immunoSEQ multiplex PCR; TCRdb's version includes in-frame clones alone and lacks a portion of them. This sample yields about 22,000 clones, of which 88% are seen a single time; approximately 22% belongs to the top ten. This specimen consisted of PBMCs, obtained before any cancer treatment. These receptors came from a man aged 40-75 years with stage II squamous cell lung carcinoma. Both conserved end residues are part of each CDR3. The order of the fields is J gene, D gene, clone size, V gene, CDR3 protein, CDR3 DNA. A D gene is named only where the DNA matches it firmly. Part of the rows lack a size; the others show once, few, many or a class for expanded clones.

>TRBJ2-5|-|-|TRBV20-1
CSARTQETQYF
TGCAGTGCTAGGACCCAAGAGACCCAGTACTTC
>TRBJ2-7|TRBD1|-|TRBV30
CAWSWRTGVGEQYF
TGTGCCTGGAGTTGGAGGACAGGGGTGGGCGAGCAGTACTTC
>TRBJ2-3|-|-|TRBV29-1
CSVPKPPAGTDKDTQYF
TGCAGCGTCCCCAAGCCGCCGGCGGGTACTGATAAGGATACGCAGTATTTT
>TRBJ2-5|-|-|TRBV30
CAWTGQQETQYF
TGTGCCTGGACCGGGCAGCAAGAGACCCAGTACTTC
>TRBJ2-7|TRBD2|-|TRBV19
CASSISTSGIYEQYF
TGTGCCAGTAGTATTAGTACTAGCGGGATATACGAGCAGTACTTC
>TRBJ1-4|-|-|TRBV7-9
CASSLVPGAVEKLFF
TGTGCCAGCAGCTTAGTTCCGGGGGCGGTCGAAAAACTGTTTTTT
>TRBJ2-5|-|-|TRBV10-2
CASSGNQETQYF
TGCGCCAGCAGTGGAAATCAAGAGACCCAGTACTTC
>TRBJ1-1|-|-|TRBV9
CASSSLRKGRTEAFF
TGTGCCAGCAGCTCGCTGAGGAAGGGGAGGACTGAAGCTTTCTTT
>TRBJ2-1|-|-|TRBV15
CATSRSVGRYSYNEQFF
TGTGCCACCAGCAGGTCAGTGGGGCGATACTCCTACAATGAGCAGTTCTTC
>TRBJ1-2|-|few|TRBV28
CASSLPGGYGYTF
TGTGCCAGCAGTTTACCAGGTGGTTATGGCTACACCTTC
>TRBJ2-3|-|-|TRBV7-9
CASSPQSDTQYF
TGTGCCAGCAGTCCTCAGTCAGATACGCAGTATTTT
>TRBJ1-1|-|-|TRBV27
CASSLWAGTEAFF
TGTGCCAGCAGTTTATGGGCTGGCACTGAAGCTTTCTTT
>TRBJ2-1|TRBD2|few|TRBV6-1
CASSEVLRTSGGVYNEQFF
TGTGCCAGCAGTGAAGTGCTACGGACTAGCGGGGGGGTCTACAATGAGCAGTTCTTC
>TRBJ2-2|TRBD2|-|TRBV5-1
CASSGSGGLDGELFF
TGCGCCAGCAGCGGTAGCGGGGGCCTGGACGGGGAGCTGTTTTTT
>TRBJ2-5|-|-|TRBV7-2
CASRSRGGETQYF
TGTGCCAGCAGATCTAGGGGGGGGGAGACCCAGTACTTC